This record covers a single T cell receptor beta chain. The source of the sample is a study of T cell responses to AZD1222 COVID-19 vaccine. The CDR3 runs to 16 residues. Trimming removed 4 bases at V and 4 bases at J, with 19 bases between. Looked up from germline, CDR1 is MNHNS and CDR2 is SASEGT. Using immunoSEQ multiplex PCR, the repertoire was profiled, and TCRdb retains in-frame clones only, with some absent. This sample yields 100,000 or so clones, of which nearly 95% are seen a single time; more than 1.5% belongs to the top ten. The chain carries TRBV6-1 and TRBJ2-5, with D possibly TRBD2 on 7 matching bases. The sequenced sample was peripheral blood, obtained on day 0 of AZD1222 vaccination. This receptor was taken from an adult in good health. DNA of the CDR3: TGTGCCAGCAGTGTTGGGGGAGGGGGGTTCGGAGAGACCCAGTACTTC. Translating it yields CASSVGGGGFGETQYF.